The 25 T cell receptor beta chains reported below all come from one sample, sequenced in a study of cytomegalovirus exposure and HLA in healthy donors. The PCR employed 60 Vbeta primers together with 13 Jbeta primers. Data came from immunoSEQ multiplex PCR; TCRdb stores just in-frame clones and leaves some out. Of roughly 140,000 clones in the sample, 64% were seen once. Sequenced material: PBMCs. The origin of the receptors is a woman aged 30 to 39 in good health and CMV-seropositive.

This sequence joins TRBV6-4 and TRBJ1-1; tentatively, D is TRBD1 (5 bases). CDR3 size: 13 residues. Germline V gene data show CDR1 as MRHNA and CDR2 as SNTAGT. Deletions cut 3 bases from V and 1 base from J, with 6 bases between. The CDR3 spells CASSEGANTEAFF. The CDR3 DNA sequence: TGTGCCAGCAGTGAAGGGGCGAACACTGAAGCTTTCTTT.

This chain links TRBV5-1 with TRBJ2-7, with a tentative D call TRBD2 (5 bases). Germline-derived CDR1 and CDR2 are SGHRS and YFSETQ. Trimming removed 8 bases from V and 1 base from J, with 10 bases in between. The CDR3 runs 12 residues. CDR3: CASSRGSYEQYF. In nucleotides, the CDR3 is TGCGCCAGTTCCCGGGGATCCTACGAGCAGTACTTC.

V gene TRBV21-1 combines with J gene TRBJ1-5. TRBV21-1 is a recognized pseudogene. This CDR3 is 15 amino acids long. CDR3 sequence (DNA): TGTGCCAGCACCGATTCTAACCGGGGAGGTCAGCCCCAGCATTTT. Translation gives CASTDSNRGGQPQHF.

This clone showed up just a few times. V gene TRBV18 combines with J gene TRBJ1-2; no firm D call. CDR1 and CDR2 from the germline V gene are KGHSH and LQKENI. V was pared by 4 bases and J by 8 bases, with 17 bases between. The length of the CDR3 is 14 residues. The CDR3 protein is CASSLGPGNSGYTF. CDR3 nucleotides: TGTGCCAGCTCACTAGGGCCGGGGAACAGCGGCTACACCTTC.

This clone was seen a handful of times. In nucleotides, the CDR3 is TGTGCCAGCAGTTTCGACCCCGGGACTGAAGCTTTCTTT. Protein sequence: CASSFDPGTEAFF. The chain uses TRBV4-2 and TRBJ1-1; the D is unclear. The CDR3 length is 13 residues. Trimming stripped 6 bases from V and 5 bases from J, with 13 bases between. The germline V gene encodes CDR1 LGHNA and CDR2 YNFKEQ.

The CDR3 nucleotides are TGTGCCAGCAGTTACGACAGGGTAGACACTGAAGCTTTCTTT. Translating it yields CASSYDRVDTEAFF. The chain joins TRBV5-6 to TRBJ1-1; 7 nucleotides agree with TRBD1. Germline V gene data show CDR1 as SGHDT and CDR2 as YYEEEE. This CDR3 contains 14 residues. J lost 3 bases, V lost 5 bases, and 7 bases had no gene match.

This clone is a singleton in its sample. The chain employs TRBV2 and TRBJ1-2, with D maybe TRBD1 (5 bases). Between the trimmed V and J ends, which lost 3 bases and 3 bases, there was a span of 8 bases. The CDR3 spans 13 residues. Germline loops: CDR1 SNHLY, CDR2 FYNNEI. In DNA form, the CDR3 reads TGTGCCAGCAGTGACGAACAGGACTATGGCTACACCTTC. It is translated as CASSDEQDYGYTF.

The genes are TRBV4-1 and TRBJ1-5; 9 bases fit TRBD1. CDR1 is MGHRA, CDR2 YSYEKL, per germline. After removal of 3 bases from V and 6 bases from J, the junction contained 9 bases not matched to a gene. The CDR3 runs to 16 residues. The CDR3 bases are TGCGCCAGCAGCCACCCCGGGGGGACAGGGTCTCAGCCCCAGCATTTT. Translating gives CASSHPGGTGSQPQHF.

The chain links TRBV9 to TRBJ2-2; tentatively, D is TRBD1 (5 bases). Germline V CDR1 and CDR2: SGDLS, YYNGEE. The CDR3 runs 20 residues. Trimming took 3 bases from V and 2 from J, leaving 26 bases between them. The DNA for the CDR3 is TGTGCCAGCAGCGCCGACCCTCGACAGTTAGCCTACCCCAACACCGGGGAGCTGTTTTTT. Translating gives CASSADPRQLAYPNTGELFF.

The gene calls are TRBV7-2 and TRBJ2-3, with D unclear. Trimming pared 5 bases from V and 0 bases from J, leaving 9 bases between. The length of the CDR3 is 14 residues. Germline V gene data show CDR1 as SGHTA and CDR2 as FQGNSA. The CDR3 spells CASSPLTSTDTQYF. CDR3 nucleotide sequence: TGTGCCAGCAGCCCCCTAACTAGCACAGATACGCAGTATTTT.

In this sample, this clone is medium-sized (0.01 to 0.1%). The chain joins TRBV6-1 to TRBJ2-5; 11 nucleotides align to TRBD2. CDR3 length equals 15 residues. Germline V gene lookup returns CDR1 MNHNS and CDR2 SASEGT. V lost 2 bases to trimming and J lost 4 bases; unmatched junction nucleotides: 3. The CDR3 coding sequence is TGTGCCAGCAGTGAAATAGCGGGGGGGCCAGAGACCCAGTACTTC. The encoded protein is CASSEIAGGPETQYF.

The rearrangement uses TRBV5-4 and TRBJ1-1, with TRBD1 matching 10 bases. J lost 6 bases, V lost 5 bases, and 13 bases had no gene match. Germline CDR1 is SGHNT and CDR2 is YYREEE (reference sequence). This CDR3 comprises 16 residues. CDR3 region: CASRRGTGDERAEAFF. In DNA form, the CDR3 reads TGTGCCAGCAGGAGAGGGACAGGGGATGAACGGGCTGAAGCTTTCTTT.

This chain uses TRBV5-1 with TRBJ2-7; 8 bases agree with TRBD2. V gave up 0 bases and J gave up 7 bases; unmatched junction bases: 6. Looked up from germline, CDR1 is SGHRS and CDR2 is YFSETQ. The CDR3 totals 14 residues. This CDR3 reads CASSLAQREREQYF. In nucleotides, the CDR3 is TGCGCCAGCAGCTTGGCCCAGCGGGAGAGAGAGCAGTACTTC. The whole variable domain, remainder taken from reference TRBV5-1 and TRBJ2-7, is KAGVTQTPRYLIKTRGQQVTLSCSPISGHRSVSWYQQTPGQGLQFLFEYFSETQRNKGNFPGRFSGRQFSNSRSEMNVSTLELGDSALYLCASSLAQREREQYFGPGTRLTVT.

This clone was seen only a few times. J is TRBJ2-1 and V is TRBV4-2; 10 positions match TRBD2. V dropped 0 bases and J dropped 3; count of bases not matched to a gene: 8. This CDR3 has 18 amino acids. Germline V gives CDR1 LGHNA, CDR2 YNFKEQ. The CDR3 coding sequence is TGTGCCAGCAGCCAAGAGGTCACTAGCGGGGACCGCTACAATGAGCAGTTCTTC. It specifies CASSQEVTSGDRYNEQFF.

The genes are TRBV18 and TRBJ2-3; 8 nucleotides align to TRBD2. CDR1 is KGHSH and CDR2 is LQKENI in the germline V gene. This CDR3 spans 17 amino acids. V lost 0 bases to trimming and J lost 3 bases; unmatched junction nucleotides: 8. CDR3 in DNA: TGTGCCAGCTCACCACCGTCCCCGGGAGGGGTAACAGATACGCAGTATTTT. Translated, it gives CASSPPSPGGVTDTQYF. Drawing the rest from reference TRBV18 and TRBJ2-3, the complete variable domain is NAGVMQNPRHLVRRRGQEARLRCSPMKGHSHVYWYRQLPEEGLKFMVYLQKENIIDESGMPKERFSAEFPKEGPSILRIQQVVRGDSAAYFCASSPPSPGGVTDTQYFGPGTRLTVL.

This clone was detected once. This rearrangement joins TRBV6-5 to TRBJ1-3, with 7 nucleotides matching TRBD1. The CDR3 is 14 amino acids. Germline CDR1 reads MNHEY; CDR2 reads SVGAGI. The trim removed 6 bases at V and 3 bases at J, leaving 5 bases unmatched. CDR3 DNA: TGTGCCAGCAGCCTTAGACAGGGTGGAAACACCATATATTTT. It specifies CASSLRQGGNTIYF.

In this sample, this clone turned up once. The rearrangement links TRBV27 to TRBJ2-7; D possibly corresponds to TRBD2 (6 bases). The CDR3 has 12 residues. Germline V gene lookup returns CDR1 MNHEY and CDR2 SMNVEV (reference sequence). V was cut by 7 bases and J by 4 bases, with 11 bases left in between. CDR3 protein: CASTGERYEQYF. CDR3 bases: TGTGCCAGCACGGGGGAGCGGTACGAGCAGTACTTC.

This clone was found a few times. This chain joins TRBV5-6 and TRBJ1-4; D uncertain. The CDR3 sequence is 13 residues long. Trimming removed 0 bases at V and 8 bases at J, with 8 bases between. CDR1 is SGHDT and CDR2 is YYEEEE in the germline V gene. CDR3 sequence (DNA): TGTGCCAGCAGCTTGGTTGGGGAGGAAAAACTGTTTTTT. This translates into CASSLVGEEKLFF.

This clone was counted a single time. The chain recombines TRBV11-2 with TRBJ2-7, with TRBD1 matching over 9 bases. The CDR3 length is 16 residues. With V trimmed by 1 base and J by 2 bases, 6 bases remained unmatched. The germline V gene encodes CDR1 SGHAT and CDR2 FQNNGV. CDR3 DNA: TGTGCCAGCAGCTTAGCCTCCGGGACAGGGCCCTACGAGCAGTACTTC. It yields the protein CASSLASGTGPYEQYF.

The chain employs TRBV18 and TRBJ2-7, with 9 positions matching TRBD1. V dropped 6 bases and J dropped 4; count of bases not matched to a gene: 13. The CDR3 spans 16 residues. Germline V CDR1 and CDR2: KGHSH, LQKENI. The CDR3 DNA follows: TGTGCCAGCTCCGACACGGGGACAGGGATAACGTACGAGCAGTACTTC. Its translation is CASSDTGTGITYEQYF.

V is TRBV10-3 and J is TRBJ1-1, with a possible D match to TRBD1 (5 bases). V gave up 8 bases and J gave up 10 bases, with 20 bases separating them. The germline V gene encodes CDR1 ENHRY and CDR2 SYGVKD. This CDR3 is 13 amino acids long. The CDR3 sequence: CAIQWGSESPAFF. The CDR3 bases are TGTGCCATCCAATGGGGCTCTGAGAGTCCAGCTTTCTTT.

The CDR3 coding sequence is TGTGCCAGCAGCTTATCGGGTATCGGATACTACGAGCAGTACTTC. Translation: CASSLSGIGYYEQYF. The rearrangement uses TRBV7-2 and TRBJ2-7; D not certain. The CDR3 length is 15 residues. V was clipped by 2 bases and J by 3 bases, with 14 bases between them. The germline gives CDR1 SGHTA, CDR2 FQGNSA.

The V gene is TRBV9, the J gene TRBJ1-1; D gene ambiguous. V was cut by 0 bases and J by 0 bases, with 15 bases left in between. The CDR3 is made up of 17 amino acids. CDR1 is SGDLS, CDR2 YYNGEE, per germline. CDR3 in DNA: TGTGCCAGCAGCGTAGATTTCGGAGGCCCGGTGAACACTGAAGCTTTCTTT. This translates into CASSVDFGGPVNTEAFF.

The chain carries TRBV6-6 and TRBJ1-5, with D possibly TRBD1 on 5 matching bases. Germline V lookup: CDR1 MNHNY, CDR2 SVGAGI (reference sequence). The CDR3 covers 14 residues. Trimming removed 7 bases at V and 9 bases at J, with 19 bases between. CDR3 protein: CASTQLGGVGPQHF. The CDR3 nucleotides are TGTGCCAGCACCCAACTGGGGGGGGTTGGGCCCCAGCATTTT.

The J gene is TRBJ2-7, the V gene TRBV14; D gene unclear. This CDR3 has 13 residues. Germline lookup yields CDR1 SGHDN and CDR2 FVKESK. Deletions cut 2 bases from V and 5 bases from J, with 10 bases between. The CDR3 coding sequence is TGTGCCAGCAGCCAAACGGGTGCTAACGAGCAGTACTTC. Translated: CASSQTGANEQYF.